This T cell receptor beta chain was captured in a study of TIL therapy for anti-PD-1-resistant metastatic lung cancer. The time point is: pre-treatment sample, taken before nivolumab and TIL therapy. Enrollment ran from 2017 to January 2020. This CDR3 is built from 15 residues. Looked up from germline, CDR1 is SGHNT and CDR2 is YYREEE (reference sequence). After removal of 4 bases from V and 5 bases from J, the junction contained 6 bases not matched to a gene. This was the immunoSEQ v3 assay. TCRdb's copy holds only in-frame clones and misses some; the assay was immunoSEQ multiplex PCR. The table shows about 20,000 clones, with 70% to 80% occurring only once.

Source: blood, taken at baseline. The chain is built from TRBV5-4 and TRBJ2-2, with 9 bases that match TRBD2. This TCR was recovered from a person aged 30 to 80 with non-small cell lung cancer. CDR3: CASSRAGGQTGELFF. The CDR3 DNA follows: TGTGCCAGCAGCCGGGCGGGAGGGCAAACCGGGGAGCTGTTTTTT.